Described below is a single T cell receptor (beta chain) sequence and its context. What it recognizes is unknown. Germline CDR1 and CDR2: SGHVS and FNYEAQ. The CDR3 has 15 residues. J gave up 4 bases and V 5 bases, and 7 bases lay outside the gene matches. This record belongs to a study of shared clonotypes between healthy human individuals. Points from the study as a whole: Large sequencing depth failed to make sorted-subset sequencing complete, rarefaction showed.

As handled by the study authors: Junction-only sequences without quality scores were provided by ImmunoSEQ, so filtering was different. Clones were sequenced by immunoSEQ multiplex PCR, and TCRdb holds only the in-frame ones, with some missing. V and J calls and clone size are copied from that table; D and trimming were computed from the DNA. The sample holds fewer than 1.6 million clones, about 98.5% seen once. The TCR comes from a man aged 30-40 years in good health. Source material: naive CD4+ T cells sorted from blood. Specified subset: CD45RA+ positively selected. The genes are TRBV7-6 and TRBJ2-1; 8 bases are a match to TRBD2. For the CDR3, the DNA is TGTGCCAGCAGCCGAGCGGGAGCCCGGTACAATGAGCAGTTCTTC. Translated: CASSRAGARYNEQFF. The whole variable domain, remainder taken from reference TRBV7-6 and TRBJ2-1, is GAGVSQSPRYKVTKRGQDVALRCDPISGHVSLYWYRQALGQGPEFLTYFNYEAQQDKSGLPNDRFSAERPEGSISTLTIQRTEQRDSAMYRCASSRAGARYNEQFFGPGTRLTVL.